This T cell receptor beta chain originates from a study of radiotherapy plus CTLA-4 blockade in lung cancer. Looking at the study overall: Of the patients, over 15% showed objective responses and roughly 30% attained disease control.

Sequencing was performed with immunoSEQ multiplex PCR; in TCRdb, only in-frame clones are kept and a portion is missing. Of roughly 24,000 clones in the sample, around four fifths are singletons; the top ten hold roughly a quarter. V lost 3 bases and J lost 5, with 11 bases in between. Germline V CDR1 and CDR2: MGHRA, YSYEKL. This CDR3 region has 14 residues. Findings and limits, study-wide: In blood, TCR clones derived from the tumor expanded after radiotherapy plus ipilimumab. Response was reportedly best predicted by early blood T cell clone dynamics, with interferon-beta.

Lung cancer patients with chemo-refractory metastatic non-small-cell disease were given focal radiation plus CTLA-4 blockade with ipilimumab. With respect to this clone: Its target is not known.

The sample in question was peripheral blood, obtained from a patient treated with radiotherapy plus ipilimumab. This TCR came from a human donor with non-small cell lung cancer that progressed on radiotherapy plus ipilimumab. This sequence joins TRBV4-1 and TRBJ2-1; the D call may be TRBD1 or TRBD2 (5 bases each). The CDR3 region has the DNA TGCGCCAGCAGCCAGGGGACGGGGAACAATGAGCAGTTCTTC. It is translated as CASSQGTGNNEQFF.